The clone carrying this T cell receptor (beta chain) was observed at least ten times. Its matching antigen is unknown. In germline, CDR1 is DFQATT, CDR2 SNEGSKA (reference sequence). The CDR3 extends over 12 amino acids. Trimming pared 4 bases from V and 1 base from J, leaving 6 bases between. This sample stems from a study of identical twins. Study conclusions and caveats: Sequences that were out-of-frame, alpha and twin-shared displayed an excess of low generation probability.

TCRdb used MiXCR to reprocess the 5' RACE reads, holding one entry per CDR3 protein. The table lists 200,000 to 250,000 distinct CDR3 sequences, about 13% of them singletons. These same records also appear under a second study, on yellow fever vaccine responses in identical twins.

This TCR was sampled from a woman under 30 in good health. Sequenced: memory (CD45RO+) T cells sorted from blood. The chain has TRBV20-1 and TRBJ2-3; unclear D gene. The CDR3 DNA is TGCAGTGCTAATGAGGGCACAGATACGCAGTATTTT. This translates into CSANEGTDTQYF.